A single T cell receptor beta chain is shown here with its context. Its matching antigen is unknown. The table came from immunoSEQ multiplex PCR; TCRdb's copy has only in-frame clones and leaves some out. The sample consists of over 110,000 clones, 80% to 90% of them appearing once. Trimming pared 1 base from V and 14 bases from J, leaving 10 bases between. This CDR3 is built from 12 residues. Germline V gene data show CDR1 as SGHNT and CDR2 as YYREEE (reference sequence). This entry is derived from a study of T cell responses to AZD1222 COVID-19 vaccine. General study findings and limits: Repertoires in all cases were sampled only once the peak T cell response had passed.

The sample was peripheral blood, taken on day 0 of AZD1222 vaccination. The source is an adult in good health. V gene TRBV5-4 combines with J gene TRBJ1-6; D is possibly TRBD1 (6 bases). DNA of the CDR3: TGTGCCAGCAGCTTGTCAAGGGACACCCTCCACTTT. The encoded protein is CASSLSRDTLHF.